A single sample is the source of the 31 T cell receptor beta chains below, sequenced in a study of cytomegalovirus exposure and HLA in healthy donors. The PCR used 60 Vbeta and 13 Jbeta primers. Generated by immunoSEQ multiplex PCR, the TCRdb table keeps only in-frame clones and is missing some. Its listing shows about 210,000 clones. Sequencing was carried out using PBMCs. Receptors originate from a woman in her 30s in good health and CMV-seropositive.

Here the CDR3 DNA reads TGTGCCAGCAGTTACCGGTCAGCGAACTATGGCTACACCTTC. It specifies CASSYRSANYGYTF. The V and J genes are TRBV6-5 and TRBJ1-2; D uncertain. The CDR3 runs 14 residues. Germline assignment: CDR1 MNHEY and CDR2 SVGAGI. With 2 bases removed from V and 2 bases from J, the gap between germline ends came to 9 bases.

The chain is built from TRBV15 and TRBJ1-5; D ambiguous. CDR1 and CDR2 from the germline V gene are LNHNV and YYDKDF (reference sequence). The CDR3 consists of 15 residues. The V end was cut by 0 bases, the J end by 6 bases, with 12 bases between. For the CDR3, the DNA is TGTGCCACCAGCAGAGAGAGATGGGAGGGTCAGCCCCAGCATTTT. Protein product: CATSRERWEGQPQHF. The whole variable domain, remainder taken from reference TRBV15 and TRBJ1-5, is DAMVIQNPRYQVTQFGKPVTLSCSQTLNHNVMYWYQQKSSQAPKLLFHYYDKDFNNEADTPDNFQSRRPNTSFCFLDIRSPGLGDTAMYLCATSRERWEGQPQHFGDGTRLSIL.

J is TRBJ2-2 and V is TRBV9; weak D call: TRBD2 (5 bases). The CDR3 consists of 16 residues. Germline loops: CDR1 SGDLS, CDR2 YYNGEE. V lost 0 bases to trimming and J lost 1 base, with 10 bases between them. CDR3 sequence reads: CASSVAGMMNTGELFF. In nucleotides, the CDR3 is TGTGCCAGCAGCGTAGCGGGGATGATGAACACCGGGGAGCTGTTTTTT. The full variable domain, with the rest looked up from reference TRBV9 and TRBJ2-2, is DSGVTQTPKHLITATGQRVTLRCSPRSGDLSVYWYQQSLDQGLQFLIQYYNGEERAKGNILERFSAQQFPDLHSELNLSSLELGDSALYFCASSVAGMMNTGELFFGEGSRLTVL.

The V gene is TRBV5-1, the J gene TRBJ1-2; 7 nucleotides align to TRBD1. The V and J ends lost 4 bases and 0 bases, in that order; junction bases with no gene match: 6. The V gene's germline CDR1 is SGHRS and CDR2 YFSETQ. The CDR3 has 15 amino acids. The CDR3 DNA reads TGCGCCAGCAGCCCTGGGACAGCCGCTAACTATGGCTACACCTTC. Amino acids: CASSPGTAANYGYTF.

V usage is TRBV11-1 and J usage is TRBJ2-7; D remains unclear. Trimming took 5 bases from V and 7 from J, leaving 12 bases between them. CDR1 and CDR2 from the germline V gene are SGHAT and FQDESV (reference sequence). The CDR3 is made up of 12 amino acids. CDR3 in amino acids: CASSAQFGEQYF. For the CDR3, the DNA is TGTGCCAGCAGCGCCCAATTCGGGGAGCAGTACTTC.

The genes are TRBV9 and TRBJ2-3; D gene uncertain. In germline, CDR1 is SGDLS, CDR2 YYNGEE. V lost 0 bases and J 6 bases, leaving 8 bases between the germline ends. This CDR3 comprises 13 residues. The CDR3: CASSVDSWDTQYF. Written as DNA, the CDR3 is TGTGCCAGCAGCGTAGACTCGTGGGATACGCAGTATTTT.

This rearrangement joins TRBV28 to TRBJ1-5; TRBD1 might be the D (5 bases). V was pared by 3 bases and J by 6 bases, with 12 bases between. This CDR3 is built from 14 residues. Germline V gene data show CDR1 as MDHEN and CDR2 as SYDVKM. CDR3 region: CASSLPGEGQPQHF. CDR3 sequence (DNA): TGTGCCAGCAGTTTGCCGGGGGAGGGTCAGCCCCAGCATTTT.

V and J are TRBV5-6 and TRBJ2-7, with D perhaps matching TRBD1 (7 bases). Germline CDR1 is SGHDT and CDR2 is YYEEEE. V was trimmed by 3 bases and J by 0 bases, leaving 16 bases between them. The CDR3 runs 16 residues. CDR3 region: CASSSVDRRDSYEQYF. In DNA, the CDR3 is TGTGCCAGCAGCTCGGTGGACAGGAGGGACTCCTACGAGCAGTACTTC.

The rearrangement uses TRBV5-1 and TRBJ2-3, with a possible D match to TRBD1 (5 bases). Germline CDR1 is SGHRS and CDR2 is YFSETQ. This CDR3 region has 12 residues. Trimming took off 5 bases at V and 7 bases at J, with 11 bases between the two ends. The CDR3 nucleotides are TGCGCCAGCAGTCCCCAGGGAAATACGCAGTATTTT. This sequence encodes CASSPQGNTQYF.

The rearrangement links TRBV7-8 to TRBJ2-3; TRBD2 is a possible D gene (6 bases). Germline V gives CDR1 SGHVS, CDR2 FQNEAQ. CDR3 length equals 13 residues. Trimming took off 5 bases at V and 8 bases at J, with 14 bases between the two ends. The CDR3 DNA reads TGTGCCAGCAGCGCGTCGGGGGAAGGTACGCAGTATTTT. Protein: CASSASGEGTQYF.

The rearrangement links TRBV5-1 to TRBJ2-2, with 9 nucleotides matching TRBD2. V was pared by 7 bases and J by 2 bases, with 3 bases of the junction left unmatched. Germline assignment: CDR1 SGHRS and CDR2 YFSETQ. CDR3 size: 14 residues. As DNA, the CDR3 is TGCGCCAGCGGAGCGGGGGGTAACACCGGGGAGCTGTTTTTT. As protein: CASGAGGNTGELFF.

J is TRBJ1-2 and V is TRBV6-5; 7 bases fit TRBD1. The CDR3 covers 14 residues. Trimming removed 5 bases from V and 8 bases from J; junction bases left unmatched: 11. Germline V gene lookup returns CDR1 MNHEY and CDR2 SVGAGI. CDR3 bases: TGTGCCAGCAGTCAATGGACAGGCTTGGGCGGCTACACCTTC. It yields the protein CASSQWTGLGGYTF.

This chain connects TRBV10-3 to TRBJ1-1, with 7 positions matching TRBD1. The germline V gene has CDR1 ENHRY and CDR2 SYGVKD. V was clipped by 4 bases and J by 4 bases; unmatched bases: 3. The CDR3 runs 13 residues. CDR3 in DNA: TGTGCCATCAGTGGAGGACAGGCCACTGAAGCTTTCTTT. Amino acid sequence: CAISGGQATEAFF.

J is TRBJ1-1 and V is TRBV6-6; no definite D call. The CDR3 extends over 12 amino acids. Germline CDR1 and CDR2: MNHNY and SVGAGI (reference sequence). Trimming shortened V by 2 bases and J by 3 bases, and 4 bases separated the two germline ends. The CDR3 DNA reads TGTGCCAGCAGTTACCGGGACACTGAAGCTTTCTTT. Translated, it gives CASSYRDTEAFF.

Turning to this clone: One junction end does not reproduce the germline sequence, and a read error may be involved. The DNA for the CDR3 is TGTGCCAGCAGCGCGGGGACAGGACGCCCGGACGAGCAGTACTTC. Translation: CASSAGTGRPDEQYF. The chain recombines TRBV5-1 with TRBJ2-7, with 8 bases identical to TRBD1. Germline values: CDR1 SGHRS, CDR2 YFSETQ. The CDR3 contains 15 residues.

The V and J genes are TRBV7-6 and TRBJ1-5; unclear D gene. Trimming shortened V by 5 bases and J by 0 bases, and 14 bases separated the two germline ends. The CDR3 spans 16 residues. The V gene's germline CDR1 is SGHVS and CDR2 FNYEAQ. The CDR3: CASSLFATDSNQPQHF. The CDR3 DNA sequence: TGTGCCAGCAGCCTTTTCGCTACAGATAGCAATCAGCCCCAGCATTTT.

The J gene is TRBJ2-1, the V gene TRBV5-1; the match to TRBD2 covers 15 bases. The V gene's germline CDR1 is SGHRS and CDR2 YFSETQ. This CDR3 spans 21 amino acids. Trimming at V came to 3 bases and at J to 0 bases, leaving 13 bases not matched to a gene. The CDR3 coding sequence is TGCGCCAGCAGCTCCTTAGCCGGGACTAGCGGGGGGACAAGCTCCTACAATGAGCAGTTCTTC. Protein: CASSSLAGTSGGTSSYNEQFF.

The V call is TRBV4-2, the J call TRBJ1-3; D uncertain. The germline V and J ends were trimmed by 0 bases and 2 bases, with 11 bases remaining between them. The CDR3 has 16 residues. Germline loops: CDR1 LGHNA, CDR2 YNFKEQ. CDR3 sequence (DNA): TGTGCCAGCAGCCAAGATCGGGGTCTTCCTGGAAACACCATATATTTT. Translating it yields CASSQDRGLPGNTIYF.

The V gene is TRBV7-2, the J gene TRBJ2-5; TRBD2 is a possible D gene (5 bases). CDR1 is SGHTA and CDR2 is FQGNSA in the germline V gene. Trimming shortened V by 0 bases and J by 4 bases, and 9 bases separated the two germline ends. The CDR3 covers 14 residues. CDR3 loop: CASSLAGAGETQYF. CDR3 bases: TGTGCCAGCAGCTTAGCGGGAGCAGGAGAGACCCAGTACTTC.

Here the CDR3 DNA reads TGTGCCAGCAGCCCGGGGACTCCCGGTGTGAACACCATATATTTT. Its protein is CASSPGTPGVNTIYF. The chain recombines TRBV7-9 with TRBJ1-3, with D possibly TRBD1 on 5 matching bases. Trimming shortened V by 5 bases and J by 7 bases, and 18 bases separated the two germline ends. The CDR3 is 15 residues long. From germline, CDR1 is SEHNR and CDR2 FQNEAQ (reference sequence).

The chain recombines TRBV6-5 with TRBJ1-6; no definite D call. Germline lookup yields CDR1 MNHEY and CDR2 SVGAGI. The CDR3 runs 16 residues. With 0 bases removed from V and 7 bases from J, the gap between germline ends came to 13 bases. The CDR3 coding sequence is TGTGCCAGCAGTTACTCCGGAGCCCTAACCAATTCACCCCTCCACTTT. Protein product: CASSYSGALTNSPLHF.

V usage is TRBV27 and J usage is TRBJ2-3, with 7 bases fitting TRBD1. Looked up from germline, CDR1 is MNHEY and CDR2 is SMNVEV (reference sequence). The V gene end was trimmed by 5 bases and the J gene end by 0 bases; junction bases not matched to a gene: 5. The CDR3 sequence is 15 residues long. The CDR3 is CASSARQGSTDTQYF. In DNA, the CDR3 is TGTGCCAGCAGTGCACGACAGGGTAGCACAGATACGCAGTATTTT.

The J gene is TRBJ1-4, the V gene TRBV6-1, with a tentative D call TRBD1 (5 bases). V dropped 3 bases and J dropped 8 bases, with 16 bases sitting between them. Germline V CDR1 and CDR2: MNHNS, SASEGT. This CDR3 has 15 amino acids. Here the CDR3 reads CASSDVQAGEEKLFF. CDR3 sequence (DNA): TGTGCCAGCAGTGACGTACAGGCAGGCGAGGAAAAACTGTTTTTT.

The chain uses TRBV5-1 and TRBJ2-5; D gene ambiguous. The germline CDR1 and CDR2 sequences are SGHRS and YFSETQ. V lost 5 bases, J lost 1 base, and 3 bases lay in between. CDR3 length: 11 residues. In nucleotides, the CDR3 is TGCGCCAGCAGACTCCAAGAGACCCAGTACTTC. Translated: CASRLQETQYF.

The V and J genes are TRBV5-6 and TRBJ1-2; no reliable D call. Germline V CDR1 and CDR2: SGHDT, YYEEEE. The V and J ends lost 4 bases and 5 bases respectively, with 12 bases between them. The CDR3 runs 13 residues. CDR3 residues: CASSNRGFYGYTF. The CDR3 coding sequence is TGTGCCAGCAGCAATCGGGGATTTTATGGCTACACCTTC. The full variable domain, rest sourced from reference TRBV5-6 and TRBJ1-2, is DAGVTQSPTHLIKTRGQQVTLRCSPKSGHDTVSWYQQALGQGPQFIFQYYEEEERQRGNFPDRFSGHQFPNYSSELNVNALLLGDSALYLCASSNRGFYGYTFGSGTRLTVV.

CDR3 sequence reads: CASMLRQGSPYEQYF. As DNA, the CDR3 is TGTGCCAGCATGCTAAGACAGGGGAGCCCATACGAGCAGTACTTC. The V gene is TRBV2, the J gene TRBJ2-7; 8 bases fit TRBD1. This CDR3 region has 15 residues. Germline CDR1 and CDR2: SNHLY and FYNNEI. J gave up 4 bases and V 7 bases, and 12 bases lay outside the gene matches.

The rearrangement uses TRBV6-1 and TRBJ1-2; D gene ambiguous. CDR3 size: 14 residues. Germline assignment: CDR1 MNHNS and CDR2 SASEGT. V dropped 6 bases and J dropped 0 bases, with 11 bases sitting between them. The chain's CDR3 is CASSLYGSNYGYTF. The CDR3 DNA is TGTGCCAGCAGCTTATACGGGTCTAACTATGGCTACACCTTC.

The chain carries TRBV7-2 and TRBJ2-7, with D perhaps matching TRBD2 (5 bases). Trimming shortened V by 5 bases and J by 2 bases, and 7 bases separated the two germline ends. CDR3 size: 12 residues. The germline CDR1 and CDR2 sequences are SGHTA and FQGNSA. The chain's CDR3 is CASSPGTYEQYF. The CDR3, as DNA: TGTGCCAGCAGCCCGGGGACCTACGAGCAGTACTTC.

This rearrangement joins TRBV28 to TRBJ2-2; 7 bases are shared with TRBD2. The CDR3 sequence is 16 residues long. J lost 6 bases, V lost 2 bases, and 9 bases had no gene match. Germline V gene data show CDR1 as MDHEN and CDR2 as SYDVKM. Here the CDR3 DNA reads TGTGCCAGCAGTTTACGAGTTTCGGGGGGATCCGGGGAGCTGTTTTTT. Protein sequence: CASSLRVSGGSGELFF.

The chain employs TRBV11-3 and TRBJ1-1, with no clear D. Germline V gene data show CDR1 as SGHNT and CDR2 as YENEEA. V was shortened by 5 bases and J by 0 bases, with 13 bases between the two germline ends. The CDR3 length is 15 residues. CDR3 in DNA: TGTGCCAGCAGCCCCCAGGACGGGATGAACACTGAAGCTTTCTTT. Its protein product is CASSPQDGMNTEAFF.

This chain links TRBV28 with TRBJ1-4; possibly TRBD1 for D (6 bases). Between the trimmed V and J ends, which lost 2 bases and 6 bases, there was a span of 13 bases. CDR1 is MDHEN and CDR2 is SYDVKM in the germline V gene. The CDR3 length is 15 residues. The CDR3 sequence: CASSLGRGQDEKLFF. DNA for the CDR3: TGTGCCAGCAGTTTAGGGCGGGGGCAAGATGAAAAACTGTTTTTT. The whole variable domain, remainder taken from reference TRBV28 and TRBJ1-4, is DVKVTQSSRYLVKRTGEKVFLECVQDMDHENMFWYRQDPGLGLRLIYFSYDVKMKEKGDIPEGYSVSREKKERFSLILESASTNQTSMYLCASSLGRGQDEKLFFGSGTQLSVL.